Sequencing of this TCR beta chain was carried out in a study of OX40 agonist ivuxolimab in advanced cancers. Trimming left V 1 base short and J 5 bases short, with 18 bases between. Germline V CDR1 and CDR2: SGHNT, YYREEE (reference sequence). The CDR3 length is 16 residues. The repertoire was sequenced with immunoSEQ multiplex PCR; TCRdb's copy has only in-frame clones and lacks some. This table has around 90,000 clones, around 90% appearing once. The sample consisted of CD4+ or CD8+ T cells sorted from blood, taken in a trial of the OX40 agonist ivuxolimab. The chain carries TRBV5-4 and TRBJ1-1; maybe TRBD1 (5 bases). The clonotype originates from an adult with an advanced solid tumor such as melanoma, head and neck, liver or kidney cancer. This CDR3 reads CASSLLQGLVGTEAFF. The DNA of the CDR3 is TGTGCCAGCAGCTTGTTGCAGGGCCTTGTTGGGACTGAAGCTTTCTTT.